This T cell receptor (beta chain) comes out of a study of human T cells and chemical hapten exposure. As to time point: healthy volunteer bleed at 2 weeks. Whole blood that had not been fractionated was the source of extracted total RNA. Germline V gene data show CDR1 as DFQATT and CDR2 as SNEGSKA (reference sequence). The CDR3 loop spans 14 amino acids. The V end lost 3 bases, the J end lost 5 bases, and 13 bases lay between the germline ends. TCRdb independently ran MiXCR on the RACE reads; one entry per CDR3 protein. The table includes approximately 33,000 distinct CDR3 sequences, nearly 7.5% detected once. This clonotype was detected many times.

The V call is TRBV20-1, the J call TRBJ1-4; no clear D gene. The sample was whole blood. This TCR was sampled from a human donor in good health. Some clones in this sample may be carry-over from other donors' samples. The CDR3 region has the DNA TGCAGTGCTAGTTGGTCTAATCCCAATGAAAAACTGTTTTTT. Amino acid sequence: CSASWSNPNEKLFF.